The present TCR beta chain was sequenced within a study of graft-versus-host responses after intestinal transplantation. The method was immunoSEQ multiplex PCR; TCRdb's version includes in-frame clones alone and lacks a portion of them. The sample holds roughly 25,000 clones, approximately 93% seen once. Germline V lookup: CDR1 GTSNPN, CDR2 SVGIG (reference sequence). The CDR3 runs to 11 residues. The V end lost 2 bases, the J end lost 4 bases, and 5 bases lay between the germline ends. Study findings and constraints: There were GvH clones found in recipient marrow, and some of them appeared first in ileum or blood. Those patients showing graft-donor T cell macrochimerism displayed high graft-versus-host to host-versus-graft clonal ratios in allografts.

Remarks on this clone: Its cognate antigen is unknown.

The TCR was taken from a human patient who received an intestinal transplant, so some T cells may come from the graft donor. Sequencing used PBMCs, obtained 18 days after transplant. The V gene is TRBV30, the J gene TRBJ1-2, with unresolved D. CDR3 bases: TGTGCCTGGAGTAATCGCTATGGCTACACCTTC. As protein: CAWSNRYGYTF.